The entry that follows covers one TCR beta chain sequence. This specimen comes from a study of cytomegalovirus exposure and HLA in healthy donors. The V end lost 3 bases, the J end lost 4 bases, and 10 bases lay between the germline ends. This CDR3 spans 14 amino acids. Germline CDR1 and CDR2: LNHDA and SQIVND (reference sequence). It was with 60 Vbeta and 13 Jbeta primers that the PCR ran. The table came from immunoSEQ multiplex PCR; TCRdb's copy has only in-frame clones and leaves some out. This table has roughly 140,000 clones, around 72% appearing once. Sequenced sample: PBMCs. The sequence was collected from a man aged 40-55 years in good health and CMV-seronegative. The V and J genes are TRBV19 and TRBJ1-5; TRBD1 might be the D (5 bases). CDR3 DNA sequence: TGTGCCAGTAGTATGGGCCGGGGGAATCAGCCCCAGCATTTT. This encodes CASSMGRGNQPQHF.